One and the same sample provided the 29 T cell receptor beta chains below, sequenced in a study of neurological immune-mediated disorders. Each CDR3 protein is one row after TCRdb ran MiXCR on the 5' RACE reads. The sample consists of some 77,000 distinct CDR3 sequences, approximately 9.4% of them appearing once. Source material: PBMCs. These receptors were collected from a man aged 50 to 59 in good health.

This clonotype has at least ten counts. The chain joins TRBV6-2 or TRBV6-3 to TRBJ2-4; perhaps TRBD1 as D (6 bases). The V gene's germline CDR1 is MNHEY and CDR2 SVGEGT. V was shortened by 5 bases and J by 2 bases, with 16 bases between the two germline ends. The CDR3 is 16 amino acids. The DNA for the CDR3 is TGTGCCAGCAGTGACCCACAGGGTGGAACCAAAAACATTCAGTACTTC. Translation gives CASSDPQGGTKNIQYF.

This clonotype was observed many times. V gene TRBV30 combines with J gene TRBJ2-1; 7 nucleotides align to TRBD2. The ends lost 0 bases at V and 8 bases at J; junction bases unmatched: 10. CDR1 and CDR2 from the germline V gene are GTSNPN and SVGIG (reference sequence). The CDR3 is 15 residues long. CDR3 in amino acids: CAWSVRGLLGDEQFF. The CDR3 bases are TGTGCCTGGAGTGTACGGGGACTACTGGGGGATGAGCAGTTCTTC.

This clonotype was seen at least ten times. The DNA of the CDR3 is TGCAGTGCCCCGCCCAGCTACAATGAGCAGTTCTTC. Protein: CSAPPSYNEQFF. The rearrangement uses TRBV20-1 and TRBJ2-1; the D is unclear. This CDR3 is 12 amino acids long. The V and J ends lost 6 bases and 3 bases respectively, with 9 bases between them. CDR1 is DFQATT and CDR2 is SNEGSKA in the germline V gene (reference sequence).

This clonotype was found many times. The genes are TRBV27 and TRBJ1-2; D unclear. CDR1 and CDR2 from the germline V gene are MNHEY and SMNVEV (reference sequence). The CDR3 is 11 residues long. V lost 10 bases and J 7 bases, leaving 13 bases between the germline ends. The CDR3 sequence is CATPSWVGYTF. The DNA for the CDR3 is TGTGCCACCCCTTCGTGGGTTGGCTACACCTTC.

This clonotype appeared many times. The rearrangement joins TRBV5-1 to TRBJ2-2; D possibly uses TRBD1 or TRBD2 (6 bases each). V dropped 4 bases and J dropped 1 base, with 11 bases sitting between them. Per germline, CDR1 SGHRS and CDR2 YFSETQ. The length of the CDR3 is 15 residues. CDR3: CASSPGAGNTGELFF. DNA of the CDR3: TGCGCCAGCAGCCCGGGGGCTGGGAACACCGGGGAGCTGTTTTTT.

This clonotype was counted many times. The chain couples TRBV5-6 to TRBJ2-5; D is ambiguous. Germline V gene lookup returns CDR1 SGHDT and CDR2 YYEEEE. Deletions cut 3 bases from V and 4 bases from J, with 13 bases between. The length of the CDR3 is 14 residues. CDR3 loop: CASSSLSPGETQYF. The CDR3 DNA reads TGTGCCAGCAGCTCCTTGTCCCCGGGAGAGACCCAGTACTTC. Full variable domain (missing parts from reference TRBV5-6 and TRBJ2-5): DAGVTQSPTHLIKTRGQQVTLRCSPKSGHDTVSWYQQALGQGPQFIFQYYEEEERQRGNFPDRFSGHQFPNYSSELNVNALLLGDSALYLCASSSLSPGETQYFGPGTRLLVL.

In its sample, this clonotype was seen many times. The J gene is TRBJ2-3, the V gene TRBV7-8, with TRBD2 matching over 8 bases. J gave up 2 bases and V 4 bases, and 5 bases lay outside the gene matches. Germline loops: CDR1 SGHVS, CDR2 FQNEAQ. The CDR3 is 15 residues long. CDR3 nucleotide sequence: TGTGCCAGCAGCTCACCAGCGGGAGTCACAGATACGCAGTATTTT. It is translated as CASSSPAGVTDTQYF.

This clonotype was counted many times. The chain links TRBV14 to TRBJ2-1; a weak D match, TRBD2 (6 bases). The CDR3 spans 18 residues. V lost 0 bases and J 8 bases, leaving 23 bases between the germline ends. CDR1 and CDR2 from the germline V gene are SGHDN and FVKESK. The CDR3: CASSQDRGGTRYSHEQFF. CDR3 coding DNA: TGTGCCAGCAGCCAAGATCGTGGGGGGACCCGATACAGTCATGAGCAGTTCTTC.

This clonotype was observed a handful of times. The CDR3 here is CSASDRGNTGELFF. CDR3 bases: TGCAGCGCCTCGGACAGAGGGAACACCGGGGAGCTGTTTTTT. The chain is built from TRBV29-1 and TRBJ2-2; a weak D match, TRBD1 (6 bases). V lost 7 bases and J lost 1, with 13 bases in between. CDR1 and CDR2 (germline): SQVTM, ANQGSEA. The CDR3 loop spans 14 amino acids.

In DNA form, the CDR3 reads TGTGCCAGCAGTTACGGCAATTCACCCCTCCACTTT. It codes for CASSYGNSPLHF. The chain has TRBV6-6 and TRBJ1-6; D is ambiguous. The length of the CDR3 is 12 residues. V lost 2 bases and J 7 bases, leaving 3 bases between the germline ends. The germline gives CDR1 MNHNY, CDR2 SVGAGI (reference sequence).

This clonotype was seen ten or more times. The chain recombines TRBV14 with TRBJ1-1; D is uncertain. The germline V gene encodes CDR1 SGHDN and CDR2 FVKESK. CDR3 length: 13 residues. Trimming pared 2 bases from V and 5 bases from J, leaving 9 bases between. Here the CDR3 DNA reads TGTGCCAGCAGCCAACTGCGACTAACTGAAGCTTTCTTT. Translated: CASSQLRLTEAFF.

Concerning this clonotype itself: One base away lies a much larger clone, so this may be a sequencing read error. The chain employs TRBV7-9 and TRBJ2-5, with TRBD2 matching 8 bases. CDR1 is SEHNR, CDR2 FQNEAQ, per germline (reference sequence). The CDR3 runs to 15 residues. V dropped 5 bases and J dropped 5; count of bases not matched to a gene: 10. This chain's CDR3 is CASSPLSGRGETQYF. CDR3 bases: TGTGCCAGCAGCCCCTTGAGCGGGAGAGGTGAGACCCAGTACTTC.

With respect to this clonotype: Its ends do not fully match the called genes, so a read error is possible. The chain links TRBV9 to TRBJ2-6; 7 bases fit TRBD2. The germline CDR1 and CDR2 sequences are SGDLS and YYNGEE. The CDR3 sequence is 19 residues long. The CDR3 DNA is TGTGCCAGCAGCATATCCTTCCTAGCGGCCACCTCTGGGGCCAAAGTCCTGACTTTC. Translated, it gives CASSISFLAATSGAKVLTF.

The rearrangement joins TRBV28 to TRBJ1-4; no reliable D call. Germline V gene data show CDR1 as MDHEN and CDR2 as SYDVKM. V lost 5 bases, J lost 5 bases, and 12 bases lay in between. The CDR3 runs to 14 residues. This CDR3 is CASSPDGLNEKLFF. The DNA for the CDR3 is TGTGCCAGCAGTCCCGACGGACTGAATGAAAAACTGTTTTTT. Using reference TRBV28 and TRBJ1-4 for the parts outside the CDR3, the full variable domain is DVKVTQSSRYLVKRTGEKVFLECVQDMDHENMFWYRQDPGLGLRLIYFSYDVKMKEKGDIPEGYSVSREKKERFSLILESASTNQTSMYLCASSPDGLNEKLFFGSGTQLSVL.

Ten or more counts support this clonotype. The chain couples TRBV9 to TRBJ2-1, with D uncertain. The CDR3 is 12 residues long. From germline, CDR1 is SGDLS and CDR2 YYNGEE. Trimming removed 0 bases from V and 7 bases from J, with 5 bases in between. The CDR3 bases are TGTGCCAGCAGCGTAGGGGTGAATGAGCAGTTCTTC. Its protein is CASSVGVNEQFF.

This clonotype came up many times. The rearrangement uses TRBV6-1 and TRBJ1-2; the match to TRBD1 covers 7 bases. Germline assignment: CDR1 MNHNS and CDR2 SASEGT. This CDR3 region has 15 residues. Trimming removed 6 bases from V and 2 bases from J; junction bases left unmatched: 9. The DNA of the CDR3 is TGTGCCAGCAGCGGAGGGGACAGCCGCAACTATGGCTACACCTTC. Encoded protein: CASSGGDSRNYGYTF.

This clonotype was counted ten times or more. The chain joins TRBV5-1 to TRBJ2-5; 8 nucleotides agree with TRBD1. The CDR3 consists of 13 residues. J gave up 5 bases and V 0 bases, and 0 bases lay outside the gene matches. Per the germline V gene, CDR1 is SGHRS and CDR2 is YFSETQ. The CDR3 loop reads CASSLGTGETQYF. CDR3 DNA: TGCGCCAGCAGCTTGGGGACAGGGGAGACCCAGTACTTC.

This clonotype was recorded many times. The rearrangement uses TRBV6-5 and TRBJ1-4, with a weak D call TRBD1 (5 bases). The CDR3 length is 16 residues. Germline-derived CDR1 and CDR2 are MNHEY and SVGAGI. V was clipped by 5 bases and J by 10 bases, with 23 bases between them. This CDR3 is CASSGGKSSSQGKLFF. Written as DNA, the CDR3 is TGTGCCAGCAGTGGGGGAAAGTCTTCTAGTCAAGGAAAACTGTTTTTT.

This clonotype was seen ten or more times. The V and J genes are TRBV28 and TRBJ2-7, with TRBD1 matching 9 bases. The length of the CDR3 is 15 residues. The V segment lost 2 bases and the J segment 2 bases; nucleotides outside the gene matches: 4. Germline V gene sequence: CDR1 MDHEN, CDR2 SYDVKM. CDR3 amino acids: CASSLPGTGTYEQYF. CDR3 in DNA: TGTGCCAGCAGTTTACCCGGGACAGGGACCTACGAGCAGTACTTC.

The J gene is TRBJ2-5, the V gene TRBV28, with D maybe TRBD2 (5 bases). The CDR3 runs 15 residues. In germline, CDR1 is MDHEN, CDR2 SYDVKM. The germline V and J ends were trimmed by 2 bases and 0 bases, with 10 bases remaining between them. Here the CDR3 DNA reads TGTGCCAGCAGTTTACCGGGAACCAACCAAGAGACCCAGTACTTC. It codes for CASSLPGTNQETQYF. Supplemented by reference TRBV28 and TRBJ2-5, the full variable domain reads DVKVTQSSRYLVKRTGEKVFLECVQDMDHENMFWYRQDPGLGLRLIYFSYDVKMKEKGDIPEGYSVSREKKERFSLILESASTNQTSMYLCASSLPGTNQETQYFGPGTRLLVL.

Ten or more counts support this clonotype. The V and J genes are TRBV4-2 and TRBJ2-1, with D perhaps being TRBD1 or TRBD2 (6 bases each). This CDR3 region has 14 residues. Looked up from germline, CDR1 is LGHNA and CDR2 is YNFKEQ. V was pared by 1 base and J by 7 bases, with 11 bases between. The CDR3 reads CASSQVLGGNEQFF. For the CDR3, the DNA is TGTGCCAGCAGCCAAGTCCTAGGGGGGAATGAGCAGTTCTTC.

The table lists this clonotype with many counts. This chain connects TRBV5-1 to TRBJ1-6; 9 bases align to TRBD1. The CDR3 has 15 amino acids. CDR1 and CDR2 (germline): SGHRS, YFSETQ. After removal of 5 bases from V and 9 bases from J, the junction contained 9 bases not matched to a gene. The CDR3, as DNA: TGCGCCAGCAGTTACGACAGGGGGATTGGTTCACCCCTCCACTTT. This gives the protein CASSYDRGIGSPLHF. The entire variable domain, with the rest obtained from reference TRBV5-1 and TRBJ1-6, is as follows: KAGVTQTPRYLIKTRGQQVTLSCSPISGHRSVSWYQQTPGQGLQFLFEYFSETQRNKGNFPGRFSGRQFSNSRSEMNVSTLELGDSALYLCASSYDRGIGSPLHFGNGTRLTVT.

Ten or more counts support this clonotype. The CDR3 DNA follows: TGTGCCAGCTCGCGCGACAGTTCCAATCAGCCCCAGCATTTT. Protein sequence: CASSRDSSNQPQHF. The rearrangement uses TRBV18 and TRBJ1-5; D perhaps matches TRBD1 (5 bases). V was shortened by 6 bases and J by 3 bases, with 12 bases between the two germline ends. The germline V gene encodes CDR1 KGHSH and CDR2 LQKENI. The CDR3 loop spans 14 amino acids.

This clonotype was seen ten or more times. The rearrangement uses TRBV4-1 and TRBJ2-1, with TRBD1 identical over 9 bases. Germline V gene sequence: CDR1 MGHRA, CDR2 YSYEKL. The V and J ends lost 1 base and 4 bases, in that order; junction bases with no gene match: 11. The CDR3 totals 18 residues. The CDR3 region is CASSQGKDTGGQYNEQFF. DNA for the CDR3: TGCGCCAGCAGCCAAGGGAAAGACACAGGGGGCCAATACAATGAGCAGTTCTTC.

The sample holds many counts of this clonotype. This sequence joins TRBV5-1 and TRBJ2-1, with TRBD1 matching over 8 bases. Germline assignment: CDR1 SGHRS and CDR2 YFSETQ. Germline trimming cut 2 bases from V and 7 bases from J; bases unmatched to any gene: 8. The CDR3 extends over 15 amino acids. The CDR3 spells CASSFAGQALNEQFF. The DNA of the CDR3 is TGCGCCAGCAGCTTCGCGGGACAGGCCCTTAATGAGCAGTTCTTC.

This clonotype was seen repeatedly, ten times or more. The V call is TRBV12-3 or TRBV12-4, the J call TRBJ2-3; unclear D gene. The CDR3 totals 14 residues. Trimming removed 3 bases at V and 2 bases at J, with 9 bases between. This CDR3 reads CASSLGRLTDTQYF. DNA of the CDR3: TGTGCCAGCAGTTTGGGCAGGCTCACAGATACGCAGTATTTT.

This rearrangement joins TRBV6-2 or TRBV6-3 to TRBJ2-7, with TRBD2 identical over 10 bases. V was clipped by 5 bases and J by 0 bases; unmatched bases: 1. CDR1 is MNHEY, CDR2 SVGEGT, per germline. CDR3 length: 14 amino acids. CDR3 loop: CASSSGGGSYEQYF. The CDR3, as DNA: TGTGCCAGCAGTAGCGGGGGGGGCTCCTACGAGCAGTACTTC.

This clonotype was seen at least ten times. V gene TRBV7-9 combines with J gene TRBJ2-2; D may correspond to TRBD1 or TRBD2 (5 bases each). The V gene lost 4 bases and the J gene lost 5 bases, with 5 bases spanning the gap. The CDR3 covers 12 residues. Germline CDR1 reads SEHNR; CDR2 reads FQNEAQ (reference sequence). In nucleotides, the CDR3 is TGTGCCAGCAGCTGGGGGACCGGGGAGCTGTTTTTT. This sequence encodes CASSWGTGELFF.

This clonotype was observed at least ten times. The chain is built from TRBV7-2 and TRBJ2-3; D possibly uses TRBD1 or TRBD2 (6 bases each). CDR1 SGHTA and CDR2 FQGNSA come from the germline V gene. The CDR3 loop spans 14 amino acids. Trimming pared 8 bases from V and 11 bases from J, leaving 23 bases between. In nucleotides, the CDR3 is TGTGCCAGCGGAAGTGGAGGGTCCCAGGGGATGCAGTATTTT. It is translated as CASGSGGSQGMQYF.